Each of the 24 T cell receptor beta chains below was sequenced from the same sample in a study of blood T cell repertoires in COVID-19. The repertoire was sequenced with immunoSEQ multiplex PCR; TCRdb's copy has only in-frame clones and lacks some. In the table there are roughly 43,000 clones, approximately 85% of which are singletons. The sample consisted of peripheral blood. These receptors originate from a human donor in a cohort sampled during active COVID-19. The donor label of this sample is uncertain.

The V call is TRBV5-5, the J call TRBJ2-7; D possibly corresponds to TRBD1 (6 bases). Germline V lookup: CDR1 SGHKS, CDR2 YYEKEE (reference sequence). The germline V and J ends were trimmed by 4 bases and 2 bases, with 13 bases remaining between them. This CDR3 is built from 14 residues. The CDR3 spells CASSRTGSPYEQYF. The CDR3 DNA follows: TGTGCCAGCAGCCGCACAGGGTCCCCCTACGAGCAGTACTTC.

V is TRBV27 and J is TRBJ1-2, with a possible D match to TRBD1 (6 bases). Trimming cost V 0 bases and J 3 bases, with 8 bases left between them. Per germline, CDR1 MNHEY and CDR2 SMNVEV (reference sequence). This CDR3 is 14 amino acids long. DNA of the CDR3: TGTGCCAGCAGTTTATCGCACAGGGACTATGGCTACACCTTC. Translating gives CASSLSHRDYGYTF.

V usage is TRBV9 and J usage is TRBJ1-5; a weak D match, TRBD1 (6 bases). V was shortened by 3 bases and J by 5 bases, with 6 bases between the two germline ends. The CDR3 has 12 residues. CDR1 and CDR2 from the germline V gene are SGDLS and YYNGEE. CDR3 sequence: CASSAGDQPQHF. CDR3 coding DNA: TGTGCCAGCAGCGCAGGGGATCAGCCCCAGCATTTT.

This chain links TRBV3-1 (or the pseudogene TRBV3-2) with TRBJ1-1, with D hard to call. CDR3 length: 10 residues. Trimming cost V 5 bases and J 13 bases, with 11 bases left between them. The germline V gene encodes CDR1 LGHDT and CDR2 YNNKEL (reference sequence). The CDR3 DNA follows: TGTGCCAGCAGCTCCCGTCATAGTTTCTTT. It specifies CASSSRHSFF.

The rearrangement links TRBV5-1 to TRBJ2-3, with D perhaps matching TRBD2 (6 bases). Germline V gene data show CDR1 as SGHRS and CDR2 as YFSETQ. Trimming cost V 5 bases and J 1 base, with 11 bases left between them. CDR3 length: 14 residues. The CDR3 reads CASSGGDRTDTQYF. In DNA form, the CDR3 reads TGCGCCAGCAGTGGCGGGGACCGCACAGATACGCAGTATTTT.

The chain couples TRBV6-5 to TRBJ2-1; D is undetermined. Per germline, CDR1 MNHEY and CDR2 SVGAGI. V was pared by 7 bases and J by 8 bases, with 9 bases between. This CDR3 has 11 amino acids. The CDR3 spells CASTQRDEQFF. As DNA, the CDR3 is TGTGCCAGCACCCAGCGCGATGAGCAGTTCTTC.

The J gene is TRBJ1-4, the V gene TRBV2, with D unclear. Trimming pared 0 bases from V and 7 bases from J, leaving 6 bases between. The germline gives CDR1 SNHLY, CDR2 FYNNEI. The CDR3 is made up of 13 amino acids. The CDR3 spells CASSEAVREKLFF. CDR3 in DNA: TGTGCCAGCAGTGAAGCTGTTCGTGAAAAACTGTTTTTT.

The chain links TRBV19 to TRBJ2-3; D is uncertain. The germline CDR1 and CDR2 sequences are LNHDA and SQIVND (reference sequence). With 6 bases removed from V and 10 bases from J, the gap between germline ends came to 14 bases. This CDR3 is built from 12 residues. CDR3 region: CASSERLRAQYF. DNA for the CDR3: TGTGCCAGTAGCGAGAGACTCCGTGCGCAGTATTTT.

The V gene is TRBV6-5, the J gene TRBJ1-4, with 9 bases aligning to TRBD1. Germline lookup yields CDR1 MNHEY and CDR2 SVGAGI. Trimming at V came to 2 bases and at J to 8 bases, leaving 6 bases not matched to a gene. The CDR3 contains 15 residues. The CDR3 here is CASSYTDRGNEKLFF. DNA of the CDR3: TGTGCCAGCAGTTACACGGACAGGGGAAACGAAAAACTGTTTTTT.

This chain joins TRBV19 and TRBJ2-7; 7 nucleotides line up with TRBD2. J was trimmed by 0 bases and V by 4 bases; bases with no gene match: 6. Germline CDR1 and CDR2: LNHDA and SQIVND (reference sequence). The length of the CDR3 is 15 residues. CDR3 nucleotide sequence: TGTGCCAGTAGTAAAACCGGGACTAACTCCTACGAGCAGTACTTC. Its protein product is CASSKTGTNSYEQYF.

CDR3 region: CASSGGSRGGGPGANVLTF. CDR3 nucleotides: TGTGCCAGCAGCGGAGGGTCGCGGGGTGGGGGTCCTGGGGCCAACGTCCTGACTTTC. The chain links TRBV9 to TRBJ2-6, with TRBD2 as a possible D gene (6 bases). V gave up 3 bases and J gave up 2 bases, with 21 bases separating them. The CDR3 loop spans 19 amino acids. CDR1 SGDLS and CDR2 YYNGEE come from the germline V gene.

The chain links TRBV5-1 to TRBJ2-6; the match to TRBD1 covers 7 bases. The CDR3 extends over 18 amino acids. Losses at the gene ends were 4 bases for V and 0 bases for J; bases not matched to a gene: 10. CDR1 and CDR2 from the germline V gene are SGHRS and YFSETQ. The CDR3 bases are TGCGCCAGCAGCCTCGGGACAGCATCTAGCTCTGGGGCCAACGTCCTGACTTTC. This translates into CASSLGTASSSGANVLTF.

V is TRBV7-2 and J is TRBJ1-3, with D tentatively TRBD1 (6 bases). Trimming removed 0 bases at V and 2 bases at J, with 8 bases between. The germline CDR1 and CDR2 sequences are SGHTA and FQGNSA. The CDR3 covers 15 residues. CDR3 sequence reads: CASSLATGTGNTIYF. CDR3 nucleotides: TGTGCCAGCAGCTTAGCCACAGGGACTGGAAACACCATATATTTT. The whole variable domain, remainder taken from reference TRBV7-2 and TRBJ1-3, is GAGVSQSPSNKVTEKGKDVELRCDPISGHTALYWYRQSLGQGLEFLIYFQGNSAPDKSGLPSDRFSAERTGGSVSTLTIQRTQQEDSAVYLCASSLATGTGNTIYFGEGSWLTVV.

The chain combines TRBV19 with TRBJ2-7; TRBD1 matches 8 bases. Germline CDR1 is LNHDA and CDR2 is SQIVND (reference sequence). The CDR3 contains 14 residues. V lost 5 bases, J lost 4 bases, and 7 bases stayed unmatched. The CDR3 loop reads CASSLGQAGYEQYF. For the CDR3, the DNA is TGTGCCAGTAGTTTGGGACAGGCAGGGTACGAGCAGTACTTC. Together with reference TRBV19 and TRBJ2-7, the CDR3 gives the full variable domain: DGGITQSPKYLFRKEGQNVTLSCEQNLNHDAMYWYRQDPGQGLRLIYYSQIVNDFQKGDIAEGYSVSREKKESFPLTVTSAQKNPTAFYLCASSLGQAGYEQYFGPGTRLTVT.

The CDR3 nucleotides read TGTGCCAGCAGGGACCCGGGACAGGGACCCAAAAACATTCAGTACTTC. The encoded protein is CASRDPGQGPKNIQYF. The chain joins TRBV27 to TRBJ2-4; the match to TRBD1 covers 9 bases. Germline-derived CDR1 and CDR2 are MNHEY and SMNVEV (reference sequence). The CDR3 has 16 amino acids. Trimming took 6 bases from V and 2 from J; bases not matched to a gene: 8.

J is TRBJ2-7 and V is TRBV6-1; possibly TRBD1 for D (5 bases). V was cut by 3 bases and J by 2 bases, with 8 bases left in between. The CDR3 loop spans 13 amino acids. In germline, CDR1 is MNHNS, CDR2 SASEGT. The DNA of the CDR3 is TGTGCCAGCAGTGACAGGGTTACCTACGAGCAGTACTTC. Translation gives CASSDRVTYEQYF.

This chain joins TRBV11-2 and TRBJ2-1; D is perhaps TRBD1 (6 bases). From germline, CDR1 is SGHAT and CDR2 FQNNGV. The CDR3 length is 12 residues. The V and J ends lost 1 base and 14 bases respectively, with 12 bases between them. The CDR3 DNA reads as TGTGCCAGCAGCTTAGGCACAGGGTCGGAGTTCTTC. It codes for CASSLGTGSEFF. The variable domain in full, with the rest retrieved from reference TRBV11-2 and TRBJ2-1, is EAGVAQSPRYKIIEKRQSVAFWCNPISGHATLYWYQQILGQGPKLLIQFQNNGVVDDSQLPKDRFSAERLKGVDSTLKIQPAKLEDSAVYLCASSLGTGSEFFGPGTRLTVL.

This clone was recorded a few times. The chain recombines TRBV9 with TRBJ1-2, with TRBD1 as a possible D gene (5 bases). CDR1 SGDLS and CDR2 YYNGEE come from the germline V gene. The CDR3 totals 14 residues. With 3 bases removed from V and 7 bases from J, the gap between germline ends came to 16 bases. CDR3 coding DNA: TGTGCCAGCAGCGGGGGAGGCCCCGGGGCTGGCTACACCTTC. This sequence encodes CASSGGGPGAGYTF.

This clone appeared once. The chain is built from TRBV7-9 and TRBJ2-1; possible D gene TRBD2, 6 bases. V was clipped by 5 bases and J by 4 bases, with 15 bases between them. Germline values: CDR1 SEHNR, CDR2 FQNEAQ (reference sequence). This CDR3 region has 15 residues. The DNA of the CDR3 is TGTGCCAGCAGCCGATCTGGAGGGGCTTACAATGAGCAGTTCTTC. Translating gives CASSRSGGAYNEQFF.

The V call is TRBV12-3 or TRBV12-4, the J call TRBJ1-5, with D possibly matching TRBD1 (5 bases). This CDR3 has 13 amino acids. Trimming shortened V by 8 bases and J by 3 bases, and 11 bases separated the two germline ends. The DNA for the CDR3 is TGTGCCAGCGGCGATGGGGCCAATCAGCCCCAGCATTTT. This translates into CASGDGANQPQHF.

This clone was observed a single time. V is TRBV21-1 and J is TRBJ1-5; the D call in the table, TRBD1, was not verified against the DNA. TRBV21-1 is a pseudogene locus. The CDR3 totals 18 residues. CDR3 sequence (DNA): TGTGCCAGCAGCAAAGGAGGGGGCTATGATTATAGCAATCAGCCCCAGCATTTT. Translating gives CASSKGGGYDYSNQPQHF.

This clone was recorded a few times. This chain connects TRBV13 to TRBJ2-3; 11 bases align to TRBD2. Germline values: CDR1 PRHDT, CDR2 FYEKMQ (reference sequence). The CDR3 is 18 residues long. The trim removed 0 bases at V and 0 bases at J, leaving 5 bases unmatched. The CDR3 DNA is TGTGCCAGCAGCTTAGGGACTACTAGCGGGGGTAGCACAGATACGCAGTATTTT. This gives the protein CASSLGTTSGGSTDTQYF. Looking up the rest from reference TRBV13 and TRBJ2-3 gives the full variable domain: AAGVIQSPRHLIKEKRETATLKCYPIPRHDTVYWYQQGPGQDPQFLISFYEKMQSDKGSIPDRFSAQQFSDYHSELNMSSLELGDSALYFCASSLGTTSGGSTDTQYFGPGTRLTVL.

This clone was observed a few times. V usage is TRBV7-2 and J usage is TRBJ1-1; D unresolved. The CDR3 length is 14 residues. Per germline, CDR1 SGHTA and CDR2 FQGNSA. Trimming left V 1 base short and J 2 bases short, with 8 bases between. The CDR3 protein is CASSLGTVNTEAFF. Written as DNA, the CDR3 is TGTGCCAGCAGCTTAGGCACGGTAAACACTGAAGCTTTCTTT.

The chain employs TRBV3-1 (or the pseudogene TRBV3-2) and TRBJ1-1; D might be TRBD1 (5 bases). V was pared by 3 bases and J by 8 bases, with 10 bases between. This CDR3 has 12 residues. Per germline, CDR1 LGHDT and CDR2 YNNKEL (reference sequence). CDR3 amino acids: CASSQSGGEAFF. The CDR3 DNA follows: TGTGCCAGCAGCCAGAGTGGGGGGGAAGCTTTCTTT.